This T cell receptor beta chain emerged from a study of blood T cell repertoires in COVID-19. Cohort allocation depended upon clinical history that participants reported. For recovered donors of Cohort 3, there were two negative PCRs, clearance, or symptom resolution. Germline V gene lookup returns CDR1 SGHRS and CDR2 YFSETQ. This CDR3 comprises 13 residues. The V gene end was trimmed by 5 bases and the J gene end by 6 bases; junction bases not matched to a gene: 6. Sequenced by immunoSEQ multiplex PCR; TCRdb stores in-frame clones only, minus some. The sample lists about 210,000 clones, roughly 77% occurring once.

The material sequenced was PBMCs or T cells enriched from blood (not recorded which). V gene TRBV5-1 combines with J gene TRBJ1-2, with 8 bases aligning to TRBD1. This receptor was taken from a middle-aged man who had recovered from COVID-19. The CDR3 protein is CASRGQGGDGYTF. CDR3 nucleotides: TGCGCCAGCAGAGGACAGGGCGGTGATGGCTACACCTTC.